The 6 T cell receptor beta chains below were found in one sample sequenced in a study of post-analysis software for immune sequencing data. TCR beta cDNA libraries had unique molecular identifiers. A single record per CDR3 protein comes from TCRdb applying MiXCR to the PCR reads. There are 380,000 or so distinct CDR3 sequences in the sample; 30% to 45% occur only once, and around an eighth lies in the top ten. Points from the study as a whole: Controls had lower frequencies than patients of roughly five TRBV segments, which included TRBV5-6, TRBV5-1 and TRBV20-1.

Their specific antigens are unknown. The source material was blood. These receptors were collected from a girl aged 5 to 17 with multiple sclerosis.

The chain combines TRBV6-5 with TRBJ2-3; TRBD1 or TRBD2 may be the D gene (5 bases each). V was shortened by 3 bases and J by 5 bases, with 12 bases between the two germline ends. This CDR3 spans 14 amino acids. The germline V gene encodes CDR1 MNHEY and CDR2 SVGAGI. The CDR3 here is CASSYLGRQDTQYF. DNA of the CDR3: TGTGCCAGCAGTTATTTGGGACGGCAAGATACGCAGTATTTT.

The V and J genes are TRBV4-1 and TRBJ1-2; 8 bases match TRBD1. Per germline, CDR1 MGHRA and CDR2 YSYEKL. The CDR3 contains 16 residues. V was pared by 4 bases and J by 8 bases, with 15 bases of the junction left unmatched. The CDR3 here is CASSRFTGTGFRGYTF. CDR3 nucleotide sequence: TGCGCCAGCAGCCGCTTCACGGGGACAGGTTTCAGGGGCTACACCTTC.

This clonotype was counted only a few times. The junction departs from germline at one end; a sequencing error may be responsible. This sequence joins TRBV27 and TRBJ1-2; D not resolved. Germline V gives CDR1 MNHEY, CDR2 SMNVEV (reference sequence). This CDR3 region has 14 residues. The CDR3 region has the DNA TGTGCCAGCAGTCTATCTTGGGAGGGCTATGGCTACACCTTC. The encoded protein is CASSLSWEGYGYTF.

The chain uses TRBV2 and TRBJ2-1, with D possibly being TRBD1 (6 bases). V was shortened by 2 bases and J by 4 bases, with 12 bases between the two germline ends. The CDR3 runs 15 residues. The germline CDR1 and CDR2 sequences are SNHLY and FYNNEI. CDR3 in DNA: TGTGCCAGCAGTGAAACAGGGAGAAGTTACAATGAGCAGTTCTTC. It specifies CASSETGRSYNEQFF. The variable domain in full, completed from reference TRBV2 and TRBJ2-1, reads EPEVTQTPSHQVTQMGQEVILRCVPISNHLYFYWYRQILGQKVEFLVSFYNNEISEKSEIFDDQFSVERPDGSNFTLKIRSTKLEDSAMYFCASSETGRSYNEQFFGPGTRLTVL.

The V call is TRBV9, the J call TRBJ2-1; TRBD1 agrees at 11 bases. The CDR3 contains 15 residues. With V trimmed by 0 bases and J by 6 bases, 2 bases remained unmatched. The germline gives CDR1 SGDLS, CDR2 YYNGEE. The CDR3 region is CASSVVGTGGNEQFF. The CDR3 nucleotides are TGTGCCAGCAGCGTAGTAGGGACAGGGGGCAATGAGCAGTTCTTC.

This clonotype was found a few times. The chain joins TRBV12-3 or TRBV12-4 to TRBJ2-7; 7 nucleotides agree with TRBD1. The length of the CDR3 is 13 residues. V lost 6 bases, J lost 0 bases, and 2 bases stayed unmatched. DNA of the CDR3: TGTGCCAGCAGGAGACAGGGCTCCTACGAGCAGTACTTC. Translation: CASRRQGSYEQYF.